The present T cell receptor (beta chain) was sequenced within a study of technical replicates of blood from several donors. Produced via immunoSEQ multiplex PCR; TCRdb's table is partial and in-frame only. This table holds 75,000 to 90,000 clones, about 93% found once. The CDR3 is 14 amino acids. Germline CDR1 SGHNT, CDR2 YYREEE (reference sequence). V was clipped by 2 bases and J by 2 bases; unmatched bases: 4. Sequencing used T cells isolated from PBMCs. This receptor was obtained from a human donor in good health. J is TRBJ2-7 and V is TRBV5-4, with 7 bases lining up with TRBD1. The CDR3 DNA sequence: TGTGCCAGCAGCTTATGGCAGGGGGCCTACGAGCAGTACTTC. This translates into CASSLWQGAYEQYF.